A selection of T cell receptor gamma chains follows, all from one sample in a study of Vδ1+ human thymocytes. TCRdb reanalysed the multiplex PCR reads via CATT. The sample carries tens of thousands of gamma-chain clones, 20% to 25% recorded once. Source material: Vdelta1+ gamma-delta thymocytes from the thymus. These receptors originate from a girl under two years old who had congenital heart surgery. The CDR3 runs from the conserved cysteine through the conserved F or W. The order of the fields is J gene, V gene, clone size, CDR3 DNA, CDR3 protein. Size tells how often a clone was seen (once, few, many) or the class of an expanded clone, and some rows leave it out.

>TRGJ1/TRGJ2|TRGV2|once
TGTGCCACCTGGGACGGGCCTCGCTATATCTATTATAAGAAACTCTTT
CATWDGPRYIYYKKLF
>TRGJ1/TRGJ2|TRGV9|few
TGTGCCTTGTGGGAGGTAGACTATAAGAAACTCTTT
CALWEVDYKKLF
>TRGJP2|TRGV2|.
TGTGCCACCTGGGGGGGGCCTAGTGATTGGATCAAGACGTTT
CATWGGPSDWIKTF
>TRGJ1/TRGJ2|TRGV8|.
TGTGCCACCTGGGATCCATCCCTCGTCTTTTATAAGAAACTCTTT
CATWDPSLVFYKKLF
>TRGJ1/TRGJ2|TRGV2|many
TGTGCCACCTGGGCGAAGAAACTCTTT
CATWAKKLF
>TRGJ1/TRGJ2|TRGV2|.
TGTGCCACCCGGGATGGGTCGCAGTATAAGAAACTCTTT
CATRDGSQYKKLF
>TRGJ1/TRGJ2|TRGV3|.
TGTGCCACCTGGGACACTAGCTATTATAAGAAACTCTTT
CATWDTSYYKKLF
>TRGJ1/TRGJ2|TRGV8|.
TGTGCCACCTGGGATAGGCAAGAGGATTATAAGAAACTCTTT
CATWDRQEDYKKLF
>TRGJ1/TRGJ2|TRGV4|.
TGTGCCAGCTGGGGGACCTACGTGCATAAGAAACTCTTT
CASWGTYVHKKLF
>TRGJP2|TRGV2|few
TGTGCCACCTGGCAACATAGTAGTGATTGGATCAAGACGTTT
CATWQHSSDWIKTF
>TRGJP2|TRGV9|medium-sized
TGTGCCTTGTGGGAGGTGCATAGTGATTGGATCAAGACGTTT
CALWEVHSDWIKTF
>TRGJ1/TRGJ2|TRGV2|many
TGTGCCACCTGGGACGGGCTTCAGAAACTCTTT
CATWDGLQKLF
>TRGJ1/TRGJ2|TRGV2|.
TGTGCCACCTGGGACGGGCTGGGATATAAGAAACTCTTT
CATWDGLGYKKLF
>TRGJ1/TRGJ2|TRGV9|few
TGTGCCCAGACCCCCTTTTCGAATTATTATAAGAAACTCTTT
CAQTPFSNYYKKLF
>TRGJP2|TRGV3|.
TGTGCCACCTGGGACAGGTTTAGGGGCATATATAGTAGTGATTGGATCAAGACGTTT
CATWDRFRGIYSSDWIKTF
>TRGJ1/TRGJ2|TRGV3|.
TGTGCCACCTGGGACATTGGTAAGAAACTCTTT
CATWDIGKKLF
>TRGJP2|TRGV3|.
TGTGCCACCTGGGACAGGCCGGGTTGGATCAAGACGTTT
CATWDRPGWIKTF
>TRGJ1/TRGJ2|TRGV8|.
TGTGCCACCTGGGTCCGGTATTATAAGAAACTCTTT
CATWVRYYKKLF
>TRGJ1/TRGJ2|TRGV4|few
TGTGCCACCTGGGATGGACGAATTAAGAAACTCTTT
CATWDGRIKKLF
>TRGJ1/TRGJ2|TRGV9|few
TGCGCCTTGTGGGAGGAACCTTATTATAAGAAACTCTTT
CALWEEPYYKKLF
>TRGJ1/TRGJ2|TRGV9|few
TGTGCCTTGTGGGAGGTGCCCAATTATAAGAAACTCTTT
CALWEVPNYKKLF
>TRGJP1|TRGV4|.
TGTGCCACCTGGGATGGGCACTCGCTGGGCAATACCACTGGTTGGTTCAAGATATTT
CATWDGHSLGNTTGWFKIF
>TRGJP2|TRGV2|.
TGTGCCACCTGGGACCCGAGTAGTGATTGGATCAAGACGTTT
CATWDPSSDWIKTF
>TRGJ1/TRGJ2|TRGV5|few
TGTGCCACCTGGGACAGGCCGGAAAAACTCTTT
CATWDRPEKLF
>TRGJP2|TRGV2|.
TGTGCCACCTGGGACGGTCCCATAAGTAGTGATTGGATCAAGACGTTT
CATWDGPISSDWIKTF
>TRGJ1/TRGJ2|TRGV9|once
TGTGCCTTGTGGGAGGCTGAGACTCTGAAGAAACTCTTT
CALWEAETLKKLF
>TRGJP|TRGV9|.
TGTGCCTTGTGGGAACCCAAAAGAGGAGAGTTGGGCAAAAAAATCAAGGTATTT
CALWEPKRGELGKKIKVF
>TRGJP1|TRGV8|.
TGTGCCACCTGGGACCCTGGTTGGTTCAAGATATTT
CATWDPGWFKIF
>TRGJ1/TRGJ2|TRGV2|.
TGTGCCACCTGGGACGGGAGGAGGTATAAGAAACTCTTT
CATWDGRRYKKLF
>TRGJ1/TRGJ2|TRGV4|many
TGTGCCACCTGGGATGGGCCTGGGTATAAGAAACTCTTT
CATWDGPGYKKLF
>TRGJ1/TRGJ2|TRGV8|.
TGTGCCACCTGGGATGGAGTCTATTATAAGAAACTCTTT
CATWDGVYYKKLF
>TRGJP2|TRGV2|.
TGTGCCACCTGGGACGGGCCTCCATATAGTAGTGATTGGATCAAGACGTTT
CATWDGPPYSSDWIKTF
>TRGJP2|TRGV9|few
TGTGCCTTGTGGGTGGATTGGATCAAGACGTTT
CALWVDWIKTF
>TRGJ1/TRGJ2|TRGV3|few
TGTGCCACCTGGGACACAGGGGACCCATACTATAAGAAACTCTTT
CATWDTGDPYYKKLF
>TRGJ1/TRGJ2|TRGV8|.
TGTGCCACCTGGGATCCGCTTGGGGAGAAACTCTTT
CATWDPLGEKLF
>TRGJ1/TRGJ2|TRGV9|few
TGCGCCTTGTGGTTAGGATATTATAAGAAACTCTTT
CALWLGYYKKLF
>TRGJ1/TRGJ2|TRGV9|.
TGTGCCTTGTGGGAGTATGAGGTTAAGAAACTCTTT
CALWEYEVKKLF
>TRGJ1/TRGJ2|TRGV2|few
TGTGCCACCTGGGACGGGCTGGTCTATAAGAAACTCTTT
CATWDGLVYKKLF
>TRGJ1/TRGJ2|TRGV4|few
TGTGCCACCTGGGATGGAAGGTATAAGAAACTCTTT
CATWDGRYKKLF
>TRGJP2|TRGV4|.
TGTGCCACCTGGGAAAGGTGGAGTGATTGGATCAAGACGTTT
CATWERWSDWIKTF
>TRGJ1/TRGJ2|TRGV3|.
TGTGCCACCTGGTATTCTGATTATAAGAAACTCTTT
CATWYSDYKKLF
>TRGJ1/TRGJ2|TRGV8|few
TGTGCCACCTGGGATGGGGAATTTTATTATAAGAAACTCTTT
CATWDGEFYYKKLF
>TRGJ1/TRGJ2|TRGV3|once
TGTGCCACCTGGGACAGGTTTCGGGGCGCGGGGAAACTCTTC
CATWDRFRGAGKLF
>TRGJ1/TRGJ2|TRGV3|.
TGTGCCACCCGGGACAGGCTCTTAAATCTTGATCCGAATTATTATAAGAAACTCTTT
CATRDRLLNLDPNYYKKLF
>TRGJ1/TRGJ2|TRGV2|.
TGTGCCACCTGGGATGGGCGAAGGGAGTATTATAAAAAACTCTTT
CATWDGRREYYKKLF